This T cell receptor beta chain was sequenced for a study of cytomegalovirus exposure and HLA in healthy donors. Assay used: immunoSEQ multiplex PCR; TCRdb lists only in-frame clones, some missing. Altogether more than 45,000 clones are present, 89% being singletons, with the ten largest covering 15%. Between the trimmed V and J ends, which lost 5 bases and 3 bases, there was a span of 16 bases. Germline CDR1 SGDLS, CDR2 YYNGEE. This CDR3 is built from 15 residues. Study-wide results and caveats: Researchers counted around 170 TCR beta chains as cytomegalovirus-associated.

To note about this clone: Its antigen is still unknown.

Sequencing input: PBMCs. This chain links TRBV9 with TRBJ2-3; TRBD1 might be the D (6 bases). This sequence was found in a woman under 30 in good health and CMV-seronegative. CDR3 in amino acids: CASSRNRAGTDTQYF. In nucleotides, the CDR3 is TGTGCCAGCAGTCGAAACAGGGCTGGGACAGATACGCAGTATTTT.